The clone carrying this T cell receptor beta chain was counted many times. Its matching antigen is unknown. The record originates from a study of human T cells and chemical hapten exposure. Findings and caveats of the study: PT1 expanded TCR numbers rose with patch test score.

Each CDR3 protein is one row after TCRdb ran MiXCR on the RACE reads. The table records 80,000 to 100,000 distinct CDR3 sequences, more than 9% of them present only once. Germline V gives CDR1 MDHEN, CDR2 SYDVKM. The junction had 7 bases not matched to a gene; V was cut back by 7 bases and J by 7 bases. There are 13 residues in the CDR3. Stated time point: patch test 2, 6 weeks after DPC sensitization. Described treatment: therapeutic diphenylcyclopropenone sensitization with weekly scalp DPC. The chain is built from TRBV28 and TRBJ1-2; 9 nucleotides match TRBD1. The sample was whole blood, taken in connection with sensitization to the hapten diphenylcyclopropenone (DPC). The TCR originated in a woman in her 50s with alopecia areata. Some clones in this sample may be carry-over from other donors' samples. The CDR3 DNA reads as TGTGCCAGCATTCCGGGACAGGGTAGTGGCTACACCTTC. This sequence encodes CASIPGQGSGYTF.